The 30 T cell receptor beta chains in this list originate from one sample, sequenced in a study of blood T cell repertoires in COVID-19. Profiling relied on immunoSEQ multiplex PCR, and the TCRdb table lists in-frame clones only, not all of them. The sample holds more than 200,000 clones, over 70% seen once. The sample taken for sequencing was peripheral blood. These receptors were collected from a woman between 50 and 59 years old with acute or convalescent COVID-19.

The chain uses TRBV18 and TRBJ1-5; 7 positions match TRBD1. This CDR3 region has 15 residues. Per germline, CDR1 KGHSH and CDR2 LQKENI. V was pared by 6 bases and J by 3 bases, with 8 bases of the junction left unmatched. The CDR3 reads CASSHTGVLNQPQHF. CDR3 DNA sequence: TGTGCCAGCTCCCACACAGGGGTCCTCAATCAGCCCCAGCATTTT.

This clone has a count of ten or more. DNA for the CDR3: TGCAGCGGGGGATGGGGGGACACTGAAGCTTTCTTT. It codes for CSGGWGDTEAFF. The genes are TRBV29-1 and TRBJ1-1; weak D call: TRBD1 (5 bases). The CDR3 covers 12 residues. CDR1 is SQVTM and CDR2 is ANQGSEA in the germline V gene. V was cut by 7 bases and J by 3 bases, with 12 bases left in between.

V is TRBV27 and J is TRBJ2-1; TRBD2 matches at 7 bases. The CDR3 runs 14 residues. V shed 2 bases, J shed 8 bases, and the junction held 6 bases outside the gene matches. The germline V gene has CDR1 MNHEY and CDR2 SMNVEV (reference sequence). CDR3 nucleotide sequence: TGTGCCAGCAGTTTAGGGCGGGAGATGTATGAGCAGTTCTTC. Amino acid sequence: CASSLGREMYEQFF.

J is TRBJ2-7 and V is TRBV20-1; unclear D gene. CDR3 length: 11 residues. From germline, CDR1 is DFQATT and CDR2 SNEGSKA (reference sequence). Deletions cut 6 bases from V and 3 bases from J, with 9 bases between. This chain's CDR3 is CSAAQDYEQYF. Here the CDR3 DNA reads TGCAGTGCAGCTCAGGACTACGAGCAGTACTTC.

The chain joins TRBV4-2 to TRBJ2-6; TRBD1 matches at 8 bases. Trimming removed 1 base from V and 5 bases from J; junction bases left unmatched: 4. CDR3 length: 16 residues. Germline V CDR1 and CDR2: LGHNA, YNFKEQ. The CDR3 sequence is CASSQATGGRANVLTF. Here the CDR3 DNA reads TGTGCCAGCAGCCAAGCCACAGGGGGGAGGGCCAACGTCCTGACTTTC.

V and J are TRBV3-1 (or the pseudogene TRBV3-2) and TRBJ1-3; TRBD1 might be the D (5 bases). The V gene's germline CDR1 is LGHDT and CDR2 YNNKEL (reference sequence). The germline V and J ends were trimmed by 4 bases and 4 bases, with 17 bases remaining between them. The CDR3 length is 16 residues. CDR3 nucleotides: TGTGCCAGCAGCCTTTACGGGACTCTCGGGGGAAACACCATATATTTT. Residues: CASSLYGTLGGNTIYF.

This clone appeared a single time. The chain recombines TRBV6-6 with TRBJ2-3; the D is unclear. The germline V gene encodes CDR1 MNHNY and CDR2 SVGAGI (reference sequence). The V gene lost 7 bases and the J gene lost 1 base, with 12 bases spanning the gap. This CDR3 is built from 14 residues. For the CDR3, the DNA is TGTGCCAGCACCCCCCAGGCCCGCACAGATACGCAGTATTTT. It specifies CASTPQARTDTQYF.

The chain links TRBV9 to TRBJ2-5; D is possibly TRBD1 (6 bases). This CDR3 has 15 residues. V was trimmed by 4 bases and J by 5 bases, leaving 18 bases between them. The germline gives CDR1 SGDLS, CDR2 YYNGEE. In DNA, the CDR3 is TGTGCCAGCAGCCCGAGGGACACCTACGGGGAGACCCAGTACTTC. Its translation is CASSPRDTYGETQYF.

This clone has a single count. The CDR3 DNA is TGTGCCAGCAGCTTATCCCCCACAGGGCTCGACGAGCAGTACTTC. Protein: CASSLSPTGLDEQYF. The rearrangement joins TRBV11-1 to TRBJ2-7; possible D gene TRBD1, 6 bases. V was cut by 2 bases and J by 5 bases, with 16 bases left in between. Germline V gene lookup returns CDR1 SGHAT and CDR2 FQDESV (reference sequence). This CDR3 region has 15 residues.

This chain's CDR3 is CASSQDDGLAWNEQFF. In DNA, the CDR3 is TGCGCCAGCAGCCAAGATGACGGACTAGCTTGGAATGAGCAGTTCTTC. J is TRBJ2-1 and V is TRBV4-1, with TRBD2 matching 8 bases. With V trimmed by 0 bases and J by 7 bases, 8 bases remained unmatched. The CDR3 is made up of 16 amino acids. Germline V gene sequence: CDR1 MGHRA, CDR2 YSYEKL.

This chain links TRBV15 with TRBJ1-6; D unresolved. Germline V lookup: CDR1 LNHNV, CDR2 YYDKDF (reference sequence). The CDR3 totals 14 residues. V dropped 5 bases and J dropped 8 bases, with 13 bases sitting between them. This CDR3 reads CATSPGEQDSPLHF. DNA of the CDR3: TGTGCCACCAGCCCCGGGGAGCAGGATTCACCCCTCCACTTT. Full variable domain (missing parts from reference TRBV15 and TRBJ1-6): DAMVIQNPRYQVTQFGKPVTLSCSQTLNHNVMYWYQQKSSQAPKLLFHYYDKDFNNEADTPDNFQSRRPNTSFCFLDIRSPGLGDTAMYLCATSPGEQDSPLHFGNGTRLTVT.

V gene TRBV27 combines with J gene TRBJ2-5; TRBD1 matches at 8 bases. V lost 5 bases, J lost 3 bases, and 11 bases stayed unmatched. The CDR3 runs to 16 residues. In germline, CDR1 is MNHEY, CDR2 SMNVEV (reference sequence). CDR3 sequence reads: CASSPHSDREKETQYF. The CDR3 DNA reads TGTGCCAGCAGTCCCCACTCGGACAGGGAGAAAGAGACCCAGTACTTC.

The rearrangement uses TRBV6-5 and TRBJ1-4; 8 positions match TRBD1. Germline CDR1 MNHEY, CDR2 SVGAGI. This CDR3 has 14 residues. Trimming removed 6 bases from V and 10 bases from J; junction bases left unmatched: 10. CDR3 nucleotide sequence: TGTGCCAGCAGGGACCCGGGACAGGTTGGAAAACTGTTTTTT. Protein: CASRDPGQVGKLFF.

J is TRBJ1-5 and V is TRBV28, with D possibly being TRBD1 (6 bases). This CDR3 comprises 15 residues. The germline V gene encodes CDR1 MDHEN and CDR2 SYDVKM. V was cut by 6 bases and J by 7 bases, with 19 bases left in between. The CDR3 DNA follows: TGTGCCAGCAGGTTGGGGCCCCCACAGGGACAGCCCCAGCATTTT. It translates to CASRLGPPQGQPQHF. The full variable domain, with the rest looked up from reference TRBV28 and TRBJ1-5, is DVKVTQSSRYLVKRTGEKVFLECVQDMDHENMFWYRQDPGLGLRLIYFSYDVKMKEKGDIPEGYSVSREKKERFSLILESASTNQTSMYLCASRLGPPQGQPQHFGDGTRLSIL.

The J gene is TRBJ1-2, the V gene TRBV11-2; 7 nucleotides line up with TRBD1. The CDR3 contains 13 residues. Germline V CDR1 and CDR2: SGHAT, FQNNGV. Trimming removed 2 bases from V and 7 bases from J; junction bases left unmatched: 4. The DNA for the CDR3 is TGTGCCAGCAGCTTAAAGGGGGCGGGTGGCTACACCTTC. Amino acid sequence: CASSLKGAGGYTF.

The chain joins TRBV6-1 to TRBJ1-6, with 10 bases matching TRBD1. CDR1 and CDR2 (germline): MNHNS, SASEGT. The CDR3 has 17 residues. V trimming: 4 bases; J trimming: 9 bases; junction bases outside the gene matches: 12. CDR3 residues: CASSVEGTGVFRSPLHF. The CDR3, as DNA: TGTGCCAGCAGTGTGGAAGGGACAGGGGTCTTCCGTTCACCCCTCCACTTT.

Only one count was recorded for this clone. The genes are TRBV20-1 and TRBJ2-7, with D maybe TRBD1 (5 bases). CDR3 size: 13 residues. CDR1 is DFQATT and CDR2 is SNEGSKA in the germline V gene (reference sequence). Trimming took off 3 bases at V and 4 bases at J, with 13 bases between the two ends. This chain's CDR3 is CSASGREQYEQYF. CDR3 coding DNA: TGCAGTGCTAGTGGCAGGGAACAGTACGAGCAGTACTTC.

The chain recombines TRBV27 with TRBJ1-1; weak D call: TRBD1 (6 bases). The V end lost 3 bases, the J end lost 0 bases, and 26 bases lay between the germline ends. Germline V gene lookup returns CDR1 MNHEY and CDR2 SMNVEV (reference sequence). The CDR3 is 20 residues long. CDR3: CASSFFRGTALRTLNTEAFF. CDR3 sequence (DNA): TGTGCCAGCAGTTTTTTCAGGGGTACAGCCCTTAGGACCTTGAACACTGAAGCTTTCTTT.

V is TRBV4-1 and J is TRBJ1-2; the D gene is possibly TRBD1 (5 bases). CDR3 length equals 15 residues. Germline V gives CDR1 MGHRA, CDR2 YSYEKL. The ends were cut back, 0 bases at V and 4 bases at J, with 12 bases in the middle. The CDR3 coding sequence is TGCGCCAGCAGCCAAGATACCAGGGTCGGCTATGGCTACACCTTC. Its translation: CASSQDTRVGYGYTF.

The genes are TRBV19 and TRBJ2-2; no firm D call. The V end was cut by 8 bases, the J end by 0 bases, with 19 bases between. The CDR3 is 17 residues long. Germline V gene lookup returns CDR1 LNHDA and CDR2 SQIVND (reference sequence). The CDR3 loop reads CASCRYPNRPNTGELFF. As DNA, the CDR3 is TGTGCCAGTTGCAGGTATCCTAATAGGCCGAACACCGGGGAGCTGTTTTTT.

This rearrangement joins TRBV2 to TRBJ1-1; D is ambiguous. Germline loops: CDR1 SNHLY, CDR2 FYNNEI. V dropped 3 bases and J dropped 2 bases, with 4 bases sitting between them. The CDR3 spans 12 residues. For the CDR3, the DNA is TGTGCCAGCAGTGACGTCAACACTGAAGCTTTCTTT. Translation: CASSDVNTEAFF.

CDR3 region: CASTTGLADNEQFF. The CDR3 region has the DNA TGTGCCAGCACCACTGGACTAGCGGACAATGAGCAGTTCTTC. The genes are TRBV7-2 and TRBJ2-1; TRBD2 aligns across 10 bases. Germline trimming cut 7 bases from V and 5 bases from J; bases unmatched to any gene: 5. The CDR3 loop spans 14 amino acids. Germline V lookup: CDR1 SGHTA, CDR2 FQGNSA.

The V gene is TRBV6-5, the J gene TRBJ1-1; a weak D match, TRBD1 (5 bases). The length of the CDR3 is 14 residues. Trimming took off 2 bases at V and 5 bases at J, with 12 bases between the two ends. Germline V CDR1 and CDR2: MNHEY, SVGAGI. DNA of the CDR3: TGTGCCAGCAGTTACGAAGTTCGGGGGACTGAAGCTTTCTTT. It specifies CASSYEVRGTEAFF.

The CDR3 bases are TGTGCCAGCCGAAAGACAGGGAGTACCTACGAGCAGTACTTC. Residues: CASRKTGSTYEQYF. The J gene is TRBJ2-7, the V gene TRBV27; 7 bases agree with TRBD1. V trimming: 8 bases; J trimming: 2 bases; junction bases outside the gene matches: 9. CDR3 length: 14 amino acids. Germline CDR1 and CDR2: MNHEY and SMNVEV (reference sequence).

V gene TRBV6-6 combines with J gene TRBJ1-4; possibly TRBD1 for D (6 bases). This CDR3 is 15 amino acids long. Trimming cost V 2 bases and J 1 base, with 8 bases left between them. CDR1 MNHNY and CDR2 SVGAGI come from the germline V gene (reference sequence). The CDR3 is CASSYGGQTNEKLFF. The CDR3 nucleotides are TGTGCCAGCAGTTACGGGGGACAAACTAATGAAAAACTGTTTTTT.

V usage is TRBV9 and J usage is TRBJ2-1, with unresolved D. Germline V gene sequence: CDR1 SGDLS, CDR2 YYNGEE. V lost 0 bases and J lost 8, with 12 bases in between. The CDR3 totals 14 residues. CDR3 sequence: CASSVEALSDEQFF. As DNA, the CDR3 is TGTGCCAGCAGCGTAGAAGCCCTCAGCGATGAGCAGTTCTTC. The full variable domain, in which reference TRBV9 and TRBJ2-1 provide the parts outside the CDR3, is DSGVTQTPKHLITATGQRVTLRCSPRSGDLSVYWYQQSLDQGLQFLIQYYNGEERAKGNILERFSAQQFPDLHSELNLSSLELGDSALYFCASSVEALSDEQFFGPGTRLTVL.

V gene TRBV12-3 or TRBV12-4 combines with J gene TRBJ1-2, with D uncertain. V lost 3 bases and J lost 2, with 7 bases in between. The CDR3 has 13 amino acids. CDR3 nucleotide sequence: TGTGCCAGCAGTTTGTATCCGAACTATGGCTACACCTTC. It is translated as CASSLYPNYGYTF.

The V and J genes are TRBV11-2 and TRBJ2-1; 11 nucleotides match TRBD2. The CDR3 sequence is 18 residues long. Germline CDR1 reads SGHAT; CDR2 reads FQNNGV. J gave up 5 bases and V 2 bases, and 11 bases lay outside the gene matches. Here the CDR3 DNA reads TGTGCCAGCAGCTTACTCGGCGCTAGCGGGAGGAAAAACAATGAGCAGTTCTTC. Translation gives CASSLLGASGRKNNEQFF.

The chain is built from TRBV27 and TRBJ2-1; 12 bases map to TRBD2. CDR1 and CDR2 from the germline V gene are MNHEY and SMNVEV (reference sequence). V shed 6 bases, J shed 5 bases, and the junction held 5 bases outside the gene matches. There are 15 residues in the CDR3. The CDR3 here is CASRRLAGVDNEQFF. The DNA of the CDR3 is TGTGCCAGCAGACGACTAGCGGGAGTCGACAATGAGCAGTTCTTC.

This clone has a single count. The J gene is TRBJ2-1, the V gene TRBV5-1; 7 positions agree with TRBD2. Germline CDR1 reads SGHRS; CDR2 reads YFSETQ. V trimming: 4 bases; J trimming: 5 bases; junction bases outside the gene matches: 15. The CDR3 is made up of 17 amino acids. The CDR3 sequence: CASSPGGGREPHNEQFF. In DNA, the CDR3 is TGCGCCAGCAGCCCGGGGGGTGGACGGGAGCCTCACAATGAGCAGTTCTTC.